This TCR beta chain stems from a study of T cells in Graves' hyperthyroidism and ophthalmopathy. Study results and limitations: Using 13 V-J features, a model discriminated ophthalmopathy from stable hyperthyroidism.

It was RNA transcripts that yielded the amplified TCR beta CDR3 regions. First-round RT-PCR of the TCR CDR3 relied on the HTBI primer set. TCRdb fed the multiplex PCR reads into MiXCR, producing one record per CDR3 protein. The sample consists of 650,000 to 700,000 distinct CDR3 sequences, around 15% of them appearing once. Stability of Graves' hyperthyroidism was defined as absent ophthalmopathy progression within 18 months. Uncontrolled infection, other autoimmune disease, pregnancy or lactation led to exclusion. The PBMCs were sourced from fresh peripheral blood (about 9.6 ml). This clonotype appeared many times. Its antigen is currently unknown. V shed 3 bases and J 2 bases; nucleotides not matched to a gene: 5. From germline, CDR1 is GTSNPN and CDR2 SVGIG (reference sequence). The CDR3 totals 16 residues.

The rearrangement joins TRBV30 to TRBJ2-7, with TRBD2 matching over 15 bases. Input material: blood. This sequence was found in a man aged 45 to 65 with Graves' hyperthyroidism. The CDR3 protein is CAWRGTSGRIAYEQYF. The CDR3 nucleotides are TGTGCCTGGAGAGGGACTAGCGGGAGGATAGCCTACGAGCAGTACTTC.